These 25 T cell receptor beta chains were sequenced from one sample in a study of blood T cell repertoires in COVID-19. Produced via immunoSEQ multiplex PCR; TCRdb's table is partial and in-frame only. The profile shows about 160,000 clones, roughly 84% of them singletons. The sample comprised peripheral blood. These receptors were taken from a woman over 75 with active or convalescent COVID-19.

The V and J genes are TRBV6-5 and TRBJ2-7; D may be TRBD1 (6 bases). Germline V gene lookup returns CDR1 MNHEY and CDR2 SVGAGI. The CDR3 extends over 13 amino acids. Trimming removed 3 bases from V and 6 bases from J, with 12 bases in between. The CDR3 DNA reads TGTGCCAGCAGTTATTTACAGGGCGGCGAGCAGTACTTC. It is translated as CASSYLQGGEQYF.

This clone has only one observation. This rearrangement joins TRBV27 to TRBJ1-6; 7 bases are shared with TRBD1. The germline gives CDR1 MNHEY, CDR2 SMNVEV (reference sequence). The CDR3 has 17 amino acids. V was clipped by 2 bases and J by 1 base; unmatched bases: 5. CDR3 DNA: TGTGCCAGCAGTTTAAGGGGGCCTCTGTCCTATAATTCACCCCTCCACTTT. The encoded protein is CASSLRGPLSYNSPLHF.

V is TRBV13 and J is TRBJ1-1; D remains unclear. Germline V lookup: CDR1 PRHDT, CDR2 FYEKMQ (reference sequence). V was cut by 4 bases and J by 4 bases, with 13 bases left in between. The CDR3 is 14 amino acids. This CDR3 is CASSSRGRSTEAFF. In nucleotides, the CDR3 is TGTGCCAGCAGCTCGCGAGGGAGAAGCACTGAAGCTTTCTTT. Variable domain in full (rest from reference TRBV13 and TRBJ1-1): AAGVIQSPRHLIKEKRETATLKCYPIPRHDTVYWYQQGPGQDPQFLISFYEKMQSDKGSIPDRFSAQQFSDYHSELNMSSLELGDSALYFCASSSRGRSTEAFFGQGTRLTVV.

The chain combines TRBV18 with TRBJ1-6; 8 bases are shared with TRBD1. Germline trimming cut 3 bases from V and 9 bases from J; bases unmatched to any gene: 10. There are 16 residues in the CDR3. Germline V gives CDR1 KGHSH, CDR2 LQKENI. CDR3: CASSPNVRGRISPLHF. The CDR3 nucleotides are TGTGCCAGCTCACCGAACGTCAGGGGGCGTATTTCACCCCTCCACTTT. The full variable domain, completed using reference TRBV18 and TRBJ1-6, is NAGVMQNPRHLVRRRGQEARLRCSPMKGHSHVYWYRQLPEEGLKFMVYLQKENIIDESGMPKERFSAEFPKEGPSILRIQQVVRGDSAAYFCASSPNVRGRISPLHFGNGTRLTVT.

The CDR3 nucleotides read TGTGCCAGCAGCTCGCGGACAGGGTTGAACACCGGGGAGCTGTTTTTT. Its translation: CASSSRTGLNTGELFF. V and J are TRBV5-5 and TRBJ2-2, with 8 bases matching TRBD1. The CDR3 length is 16 residues. V gave up 3 bases and J gave up 1 base; unmatched junction bases: 5. Germline V CDR1 and CDR2: SGHKS, YYEKEE (reference sequence).

This clone was counted between two and nine times. The chain uses TRBV19 and TRBJ2-7, with 9 nucleotides matching TRBD1. The V segment lost 7 bases and the J segment 5 bases; nucleotides outside the gene matches: 9. Looked up from germline, CDR1 is LNHDA and CDR2 is SQIVND (reference sequence). This CDR3 has 14 amino acids. The CDR3 loop is CASNQPGQGNEQYF. The CDR3 DNA reads TGTGCCAGTAACCAACCGGGACAGGGCAACGAGCAGTACTTC.

This sequence joins TRBV5-1 and TRBJ1-6, with TRBD1 matching over 11 bases. The V segment lost 4 bases and the J segment 7 bases; nucleotides outside the gene matches: 4. The germline CDR1 and CDR2 sequences are SGHRS and YFSETQ. This CDR3 has 15 amino acids. CDR3 nucleotides: TGCGCCAGCAGCACCGGACAGGGGGCAAATTCACCCCTCCACTTT. Its translation is CASSTGQGANSPLHF.

The V and J genes are TRBV12-3 or TRBV12-4 and TRBJ2-7; D is perhaps TRBD2 (6 bases). The CDR3 has 13 amino acids. Trimming took off 7 bases at V and 1 base at J, with 11 bases between the two ends. CDR3: CASTISGSYEQYF. The CDR3 DNA is TGTGCCAGCACCATTAGCGGATCCTACGAGCAGTACTTC.

This chain links TRBV3-1 (or the pseudogene TRBV3-2) with TRBJ1-6; 7 nucleotides match TRBD1. The CDR3 extends over 14 amino acids. Trimming removed 0 bases from V and 16 bases from J; junction bases left unmatched: 9. Looked up from germline, CDR1 is LGHDT and CDR2 is YNNKEL (reference sequence). The CDR3 protein is CASSQEGQSARLHF. In DNA, the CDR3 is TGTGCCAGCAGCCAAGAGGGACAGTCAGCGCGTCTCCACTTT.

This chain connects TRBV3-1 (or the pseudogene TRBV3-2) to TRBJ1-5; 7 nucleotides match TRBD1. CDR3 length equals 13 residues. CDR1 and CDR2 (germline): LGHDT, YNNKEL (reference sequence). V trimming: 6 bases; J trimming: 4 bases; junction bases outside the gene matches: 3. CDR3 in DNA: TGTGCCAGCAGGCCGACAGGGAATCAGCCCCAGCATTTT. It encodes CASRPTGNQPQHF.

The chain couples TRBV6-2 or TRBV6-3 to TRBJ2-5; D possibly corresponds to TRBD1 (6 bases). This CDR3 is 17 amino acids long. Germline V lookup: CDR1 MNHEY, CDR2 SVGEGT. V lost 0 bases to trimming and J lost 1 base, with 15 bases between them. CDR3: CASSYSLGQNLQETQYF. The CDR3 bases are TGTGCCAGCAGTTACTCACTCGGACAGAACCTCCAAGAGACCCAGTACTTC.

The chain joins TRBV7-2 to TRBJ1-3; 7 bases are a match to TRBD1. Germline V CDR1 and CDR2: SGHTA, FQGNSA. Germline trimming cut 5 bases from V and 2 bases from J; bases unmatched to any gene: 6. The CDR3 has 15 residues. The CDR3 region has the DNA TGTGCCAGCAGCCGCCAGGGGGAAACTGGAAACACCATATATTTT. This codes for CASSRQGETGNTIYF.

The chain carries TRBV29-1 and TRBJ1-2; perhaps TRBD1 as D (5 bases). Germline-derived CDR1 and CDR2 are SQVTM and ANQGSEA. This CDR3 is built from 11 residues. Trimming cost V 6 bases and J 7 bases, with 12 bases left between them. DNA of the CDR3: TGCAGCGTCGCCTCAGGGTCTGGCTACACCTTC. Translating gives CSVASGSGYTF.

This chain uses TRBV7-2 with TRBJ1-5; TRBD1 agrees at 9 bases. Looked up from germline, CDR1 is SGHTA and CDR2 is FQGNSA. With V trimmed by 4 bases and J by 5 bases, 3 bases remained unmatched. This CDR3 is built from 14 residues. CDR3 nucleotide sequence: TGTGCCAGCAGCTCCCGGACAGGGGATCAGCCCCAGCATTTT. It translates to CASSSRTGDQPQHF. The complete variable domain, with remaining parts taken from reference TRBV7-2 and TRBJ1-5, reads GAGVSQSPSNKVTEKGKDVELRCDPISGHTALYWYRQSLGQGLEFLIYFQGNSAPDKSGLPSDRFSAERTGGSVSTLTIQRTQQEDSAVYLCASSSRTGDQPQHFGDGTRLSIL.

J is TRBJ2-5 and V is TRBV7-9, with 9 bases aligning to TRBD1. This CDR3 contains 16 residues. The V gene end was trimmed by 5 bases and the J gene end by 5 bases; junction bases not matched to a gene: 12. The germline gives CDR1 SEHNR, CDR2 FQNEAQ (reference sequence). CDR3 DNA: TGTGCCAGCAGCCCACCAACCGGGACAGGGCTGGAGACCCAGTACTTC. Protein sequence: CASSPPTGTGLETQYF. The full variable domain, completed using reference TRBV7-9 and TRBJ2-5, is DTGVSQNPRHKITKRGQNVTFRCDPISEHNRLYWYRQTLGQGPEFLTYFQNEAQLEKSRLLSDRFSAERPKGSFSTLEIQRTEQGDSAMYLCASSPPTGTGLETQYFGPGTRLLVL.

The chain employs TRBV27 and TRBJ1-3, with a possible D match to TRBD1 (6 bases). This CDR3 has 14 residues. The germline gives CDR1 MNHEY, CDR2 SMNVEV (reference sequence). V lost 4 bases and J 4 bases, leaving 11 bases between the germline ends. Here the CDR3 reads CASSSRGGGNTIYF. CDR3 DNA: TGTGCCAGCAGTTCTCGGGGGGGCGGAAACACCATATATTTT.

Only a few counts were recorded for this clone. The chain recombines TRBV10-3 with TRBJ1-1; 7 nucleotides line up with TRBD1. The junction had 3 bases not matched to a gene; V was cut back by 0 bases and J by 8 bases. CDR1 ENHRY and CDR2 SYGVKD come from the germline V gene. The CDR3 consists of 13 residues. The CDR3 sequence is CAISESGGREAFF. The CDR3 DNA reads as TGTGCCATCAGTGAGTCAGGGGGCAGGGAAGCTTTCTTT.

J is TRBJ2-7 and V is TRBV7-2; D perhaps matches TRBD2 (6 bases). V was trimmed by 2 bases and J by 2 bases, leaving 13 bases between them. Per the germline V gene, CDR1 is SGHTA and CDR2 is FQGNSA. The CDR3 is 15 amino acids. CDR3 nucleotides: TGTGCCAGCAGCTTAAGATCGCCGGGGGCCTACGAGCAGTACTTC. This gives the protein CASSLRSPGAYEQYF.

V gene TRBV30 combines with J gene TRBJ2-5, with 9 bases matching TRBD2. Looked up from germline, CDR1 is GTSNPN and CDR2 is SVGIG (reference sequence). This CDR3 is built from 14 residues. Losses at the gene ends were 2 bases for V and 4 bases for J; bases not matched to a gene: 5. The CDR3 DNA follows: TGTGCCTGGAGTTGGCGGGGGGGCCGAGAGACCCAGTACTTC. This gives the protein CAWSWRGGRETQYF.

There are a few counts of this clone. Other nucleotide sequences in the sample specify the same CDR3. The chain has TRBV4-3 and TRBJ1-4; a possible D gene is TRBD1 (6 bases). Between the trimmed V and J ends, which lost 1 base and 5 bases, there was a span of 8 bases. Germline loops: CDR1 LGHNA, CDR2 YSLEER. The CDR3 totals 14 residues. CDR3 sequence (DNA): TGCGCCAGCAGCCAAGGTCAGGGGAATGAAAAACTGTTTTTT. This gives the protein CASSQGQGNEKLFF.

J is TRBJ1-6 and V is TRBV10-3; D unclear. The CDR3 is 12 amino acids. V was trimmed by 8 bases and J by 7 bases, leaving 9 bases between them. Germline V gene data show CDR1 as ENHRY and CDR2 as SYGVKD. CDR3 coding DNA: TGTGCCATCTCGGGTTCGAATTCACCCCTCCACTTT. Its protein is CAISGSNSPLHF.

This chain uses TRBV6-5 with TRBJ2-3, with TRBD1 matching over 8 bases. The CDR3 loop spans 15 amino acids. The V and J ends lost 6 bases and 2 bases, in that order; junction bases with no gene match: 7. The germline V gene encodes CDR1 MNHEY and CDR2 SVGAGI. The CDR3 nucleotides read TGTGCCAGCAGCCCCGGACAGGGCTACACAGATACGCAGTATTTT. Translation gives CASSPGQGYTDTQYF.

This clone was counted a single time. The chain combines TRBV7-2 with TRBJ1-4; 7 bases match TRBD1. V trimming: 5 bases; J trimming: 7 bases; junction bases outside the gene matches: 7. This CDR3 is 14 amino acids long. The germline V gene encodes CDR1 SGHTA and CDR2 FQGNSA. The CDR3 DNA is TGTGCCAGCAGCCCTAGACAGGGAGGTGAAAAACTGTTTTTT. Translation: CASSPRQGGEKLFF.

CDR3 bases: TGCAGCGTTGCCCAGGGGAAGGATGGCTACACCTTC. Translating it yields CSVAQGKDGYTF. The chain recombines TRBV29-1 with TRBJ1-2, with D tentatively TRBD1 (6 bases). The V gene's germline CDR1 is SQVTM and CDR2 ANQGSEA. The CDR3 has 12 residues. Trimming pared 4 bases from V and 6 bases from J, leaving 12 bases between.

CDR3 amino acids: CASSRGGVGGNTIYF. DNA of the CDR3: TGTGCCAGCAGCCGAGGGGGAGTTGGTGGAAACACCATATATTTT. This rearrangement joins TRBV7-8 to TRBJ1-3; perhaps TRBD1 as D (6 bases). CDR1 and CDR2 from the germline V gene are SGHVS and FQNEAQ. Trimming left V 5 bases short and J 3 bases short, with 14 bases between. This CDR3 spans 15 amino acids.